What follows describes a single TCR beta chain. This specimen belongs to a study of PD-L1 blockade in urothelial cancer. Study-level background: Patients previously received 0 to 3 chemotherapy regimens.

The assay was immunoSEQ multiplex PCR, and TCRdb's table has in-frame clones only and misses some. The sample lists approximately 50,000 clones; just over 85% were seen once. V shed 3 bases, J shed 7 bases, and the junction held 9 bases outside the gene matches. Germline lookup yields CDR1 SQVTM and CDR2 ANQGSEA. The CDR3 consists of 14 residues. Documented time point: pretreatment peripheral blood. All patients carried locally advanced or metastatic urothelial carcinoma. Material: PBMCs, obtained around atezolizumab (anti-PD-L1) treatment. This sequence originates from a man aged 55 to 70 with urothelial cancer. The chain joins TRBV29-1 to TRBJ1-2; 9 nucleotides agree with TRBD1. The CDR3 DNA reads TGCAGCGTTGATCTGACAGGGGGTTTTGGTGGCTACACCTTC. It is translated as CSVDLTGGFGGYTF.